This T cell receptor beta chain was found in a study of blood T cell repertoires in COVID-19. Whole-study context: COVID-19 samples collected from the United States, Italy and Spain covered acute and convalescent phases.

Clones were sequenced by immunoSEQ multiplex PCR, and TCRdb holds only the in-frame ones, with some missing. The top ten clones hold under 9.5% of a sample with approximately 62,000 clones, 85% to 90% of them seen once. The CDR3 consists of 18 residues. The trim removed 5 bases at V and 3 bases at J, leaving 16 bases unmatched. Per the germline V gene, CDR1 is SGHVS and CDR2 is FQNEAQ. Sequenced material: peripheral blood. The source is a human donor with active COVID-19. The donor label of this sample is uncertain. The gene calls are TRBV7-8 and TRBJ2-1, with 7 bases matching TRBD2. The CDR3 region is CASSGPAVQRGIYNEQFF. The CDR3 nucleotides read TGTGCCAGCAGCGGCCCGGCCGTCCAGCGGGGTATCTACAATGAGCAGTTCTTC.